A single sample gave rise to the 31 T cell receptor beta chains below, sequenced in a study of regulatory T cells in long-lasting Graves disease. In building TCR beta libraries, iRepertoire HTBI primers were used together with Arm-PCR of CDR3 regions. A single record per CDR3 protein comes from TCRdb applying MiXCR to the multiplex PCR reads. The data show over 450,000 distinct CDR3 sequences, 9.5% to 15% seen once. Time point noted: newly diagnosed GD, antithyroid drugs for less than 3 months. The TCR library was prepared using RNA isolated from PBMCs. The data also belong to a second study, concerning T cells in Graves' hyperthyroidism and ophthalmopathy.

The starting material was peripheral blood mononuclear cells (PBMCs), obtained at new diagnosis, from a patient treated with antithyroid drugs. These receptor sequences come from a woman younger than 45 with Graves disease.

This chain joins TRBV19 and TRBJ2-1; 15 positions agree with TRBD2. This CDR3 has 18 amino acids. V dropped 8 bases and J dropped 4; count of bases not matched to a gene: 12. Germline loops: CDR1 LNHDA, CDR2 SQIVND (reference sequence). CDR3 amino acids: CASAGLAGGNAPYNEQFF. The CDR3 DNA follows: TGTGCCAGTGCCGGACTAGCGGGAGGGAACGCACCTTACAATGAGCAGTTCTTC.

This clonotype was counted ten times or more. The DNA of the CDR3 is TGTGCCAGCTCAGCACGCACCAGCTCCTACAATGAGCAGTTCTTC. Its protein is CASSARTSSYNEQFF. The chain employs TRBV18 and TRBJ2-1; D gene unclear. The CDR3 has 15 residues. V was shortened by 5 bases and J by 0 bases, with 11 bases between the two germline ends. Germline V gene sequence: CDR1 KGHSH, CDR2 LQKENI.

This clonotype was counted at least ten times. The chain has TRBV7-2 and TRBJ1-1; D call uncertain. Germline CDR1 reads SGHTA; CDR2 reads FQGNSA. This CDR3 has 14 residues. V lost 2 bases and J 6 bases, leaving 13 bases between the germline ends. CDR3 residues: CASSLRPPGAEAFF. The CDR3 nucleotides read TGTGCCAGCAGCTTAAGGCCCCCCGGGGCTGAAGCTTTCTTT.

The chain has TRBV24-1 and TRBJ2-1; 9 nucleotides agree with TRBD2. The V gene end was trimmed by 7 bases and the J gene end by 6 bases; junction bases not matched to a gene: 6. CDR3 length: 14 residues. Germline CDR1 reads KGHDR; CDR2 reads SFDVKD. The CDR3 sequence is CATSTAGGLNEQFF. CDR3 bases: TGTGCCACCAGCACAGCGGGAGGACTCAATGAGCAGTTCTTC.

This clonotype was picked up a small number of times. This rearrangement joins TRBV4-1 to TRBJ2-1; 8 positions match TRBD2. J was trimmed by 1 base and V by 6 bases; bases with no gene match: 8. Germline V gene lookup returns CDR1 MGHRA and CDR2 YSYEKL. The CDR3 is 16 amino acids. In nucleotides, the CDR3 is TGCGCCAGCAGACCGATAGGGACTAGATCCTACAATGAGCAGTTCTTC. Protein sequence: CASRPIGTRSYNEQFF.

There are many counts of this clonotype. The V and J genes are TRBV5-1 and TRBJ2-1; D is uncertain. Germline V gives CDR1 SGHRS, CDR2 YFSETQ. The CDR3 length is 14 residues. With 1 base removed from V and 11 bases from J, the gap between germline ends came to 16 bases. The CDR3 here is CASSLIPGTWKQFF. CDR3 nucleotide sequence: TGCGCCAGCAGCTTGATTCCCGGAACTTGGAAGCAGTTCTTC.

About this clonotype itself: A far larger clone is one base from this, pointing to a likely read error. V is TRBV10-1 and J is TRBJ2-7; 11 bases are a match to TRBD2. Germline assignment: CDR1 WNHNN and CDR2 SYGVQD (reference sequence). The CDR3 consists of 15 residues. CDR3 DNA: TGTGCCAGCAGTCGGGGGACTAGCGGTACCTACGGGCAGTACTTC. This codes for CASSRGTSGTYGQYF.

This clonotype appeared a few times. The V gene is TRBV19, the J gene TRBJ1-5; D is unresolved. Trimming removed 3 bases at V and 1 base at J, with 10 bases between. The length of the CDR3 is 15 residues. CDR1 and CDR2 (germline): LNHDA, SQIVND (reference sequence). The CDR3 DNA follows: TGTGCCAGTAGTATGGCGGTCTTGAGCAATCAGCCCCAGCATTTT. This encodes CASSMAVLSNQPQHF.

This clonotype appeared many times. This sequence joins TRBV11-2 and TRBJ1-4, with D unclear. Looked up from germline, CDR1 is SGHAT and CDR2 is FQNNGV. V lost 6 bases, J lost 3 bases, and 11 bases lay in between. The CDR3 length is 14 residues. The CDR3 nucleotides are TGTGCCAGCAGTCCGATGTTGGCTAATGAAAAACTGTTTTTT. It is translated as CASSPMLANEKLFF.

This clonotype was found a few times. This chain uses TRBV3-1 with TRBJ2-7, with 8 bases matching TRBD2. The germline gives CDR1 LGHDT, CDR2 YNNKEL (reference sequence). This CDR3 contains 14 residues. With 4 bases clipped from V and 7 bases from J, the junction kept 9 bases outside the gene matches. The CDR3 loop is CASSRREGRGEQYF. The CDR3 coding sequence is TGTGCCAGCAGCCGACGGGAGGGCCGAGGGGAGCAGTACTTC.

Regarding this clonotype: A much larger clone lies one base from this, so it may be a read error. The J gene is TRBJ1-6, the V gene TRBV12-3 or TRBV12-4; unclear D gene. The CDR3 has 14 residues. The germline V and J ends were trimmed by 5 bases and 8 bases, with 13 bases remaining between them. This CDR3 is CASSESEGYSPLHF. The CDR3 nucleotides are TGTGCCAGCAGTGAGTCGGAAGGATATTCACCCCTCCACTTT.

Many counts were recorded for this clonotype. The chain recombines TRBV29-1 with TRBJ2-1, with 13 positions matching TRBD2. This CDR3 spans 15 amino acids. V shed 1 base, J shed 6 bases, and the junction held 3 bases outside the gene matches. CDR1 and CDR2 from the germline V gene are SQVTM and ANQGSEA. The CDR3 region has the DNA TGCAGCGTTGAAGGGACTAGCGGGAGTATCAATGAGCAGTTCTTC. Protein product: CSVEGTSGSINEQFF.

This clonotype was seen repeatedly, ten times or more. The CDR3 reads CASSEGAEYAYNEQFF. CDR3 coding DNA: TGTGCCAGCAGTGAAGGGGCGGAGTACGCCTACAATGAGCAGTTCTTC. The chain uses TRBV2 and TRBJ2-1; no clear D. CDR1 is SNHLY, CDR2 FYNNEI, per germline. With 1 base removed from V and 2 bases from J, the gap between germline ends came to 12 bases. The CDR3 is 16 residues long.

The chain recombines TRBV20-1 with TRBJ2-3; D possibly corresponds to TRBD1 (5 bases). Germline V gene lookup returns CDR1 DFQATT and CDR2 SNEGSKA (reference sequence). CDR3 length: 12 residues. V lost 4 bases and J lost 2, with 7 bases in between. For the CDR3, the DNA is TGCAGTGCTACAGGGAACACAGATACGCAGTATTTT. Amino acids: CSATGNTDTQYF.

This clonotype was found a few times. The J gene is TRBJ2-5, the V gene TRBV5-1, with unresolved D. V lost 0 bases, J lost 1 base, and 7 bases lay in between. The CDR3 spans 14 residues. In germline, CDR1 is SGHRS, CDR2 YFSETQ. CDR3: CASSLDTTQETQYF. The CDR3 DNA is TGCGCCAGCAGCTTGGACACTACCCAAGAGACCCAGTACTTC.

V gene TRBV19 combines with J gene TRBJ2-7, with a tentative D call TRBD2 (6 bases). This CDR3 is 18 amino acids long. Trimming pared 3 bases from V and 0 bases from J, leaving 21 bases between. Per germline, CDR1 LNHDA and CDR2 SQIVND (reference sequence). The CDR3 nucleotides read TGTGCCAGTAGTATCGTGGGGCCGGAGAGCGGGCCCTCCTACGAGCAGTACTTC. This encodes CASSIVGPESGPSYEQYF.

This clonotype has a count of ten or more. The chain employs TRBV30 and TRBJ1-2, with no clear D. The CDR3 is 13 amino acids. The germline V gene has CDR1 GTSNPN and CDR2 SVGIG (reference sequence). Trimming removed 5 bases at V and 4 bases at J, with 14 bases between. DNA for the CDR3: TGTGCCTGGGCCACATCCCGGGGCTATGGCTACACCTTC. Protein product: CAWATSRGYGYTF.

This clonotype came up many times. This sequence joins TRBV6-9 and TRBJ2-7; D may be TRBD2 (6 bases). The CDR3 contains 16 residues. V was clipped by 2 bases and J by 1 base, with 15 bases between them. Germline CDR1 and CDR2: MNHGY and SVAAGI. The CDR3 coding sequence is TGTGCCAGCAGTTATGGGGCGGGGCTTCTTTCCTACGAGCAGTACTTC. Translating gives CASSYGAGLLSYEQYF.

This clonotype has a handful of counts. The chain employs TRBV5-1 and TRBJ1-5; 9 bases map to TRBD1. CDR3 length equals 15 residues. Trimming took 4 bases from V and 0 from J; bases not matched to a gene: 2. Germline CDR1 SGHRS, CDR2 YFSETQ. CDR3 DNA: TGCGCCAGCAGCCGGACAGGGGATAGCAATCAGCCCCAGCATTTT. It yields the protein CASSRTGDSNQPQHF. The entire variable domain, with the rest obtained from reference TRBV5-1 and TRBJ1-5, is as follows: KAGVTQTPRYLIKTRGQQVTLSCSPISGHRSVSWYQQTPGQGLQFLFEYFSETQRNKGNFPGRFSGRQFSNSRSEMNVSTLELGDSALYLCASSRTGDSNQPQHFGDGTRLSIL.

As for this clonotype: One base away lies a much larger clone, so this may be a sequencing read error. This chain uses TRBV20-1 with TRBJ1-2; possibly TRBD1 for D (6 bases). From germline, CDR1 is DFQATT and CDR2 SNEGSKA (reference sequence). The CDR3 length is 14 residues. CDR3 in amino acids: CSARDRGQGVSYAF. The DNA of the CDR3 is TGCAGTGCTAGAGATCGGGGGCAGGGCGTGAGCTACGCCTTC.

This clonotype was found a few times. This chain uses TRBV30 with TRBJ2-1; the match to TRBD1 covers 12 bases. The CDR3 covers 14 residues. J gave up 8 bases and V 1 base, and 3 bases lay outside the gene matches. CDR1 GTSNPN and CDR2 SVGIG come from the germline V gene (reference sequence). The CDR3 loop reads CAWSAGTGGHEQFF. CDR3 bases: TGTGCCTGGAGTGCGGGGACAGGGGGCCATGAGCAGTTCTTC.

This clonotype showed up many times. Here the CDR3 DNA reads TGTGCCTGGAGTGCATGGGGTGGCAATCAGCCCCAGCATTTT. It codes for CAWSAWGGNQPQHF. The chain combines TRBV30 with TRBJ1-5, with D unresolved. CDR1 GTSNPN and CDR2 SVGIG come from the germline V gene (reference sequence). V dropped 1 base and J dropped 2 bases, with 9 bases sitting between them. This CDR3 has 14 amino acids.

Ten or more counts support this clonotype. The chain employs TRBV6-2 or TRBV6-3 and TRBJ2-1, with D hard to call. This CDR3 is 16 amino acids long. V was cut by 2 bases and J by 0 bases, with 11 bases left in between. In germline, CDR1 is MNHEY, CDR2 SVGEGT. The CDR3 DNA is TGTGCCAGCAGTTACGCCCCTAGGAGCTCCTACAATGAGCAGTTCTTC. Translation gives CASSYAPRSSYNEQFF.

This clonotype was counted a few times. The V call is TRBV7-9, the J call TRBJ2-3; 7 bases agree with TRBD1. CDR1 is SEHNR and CDR2 is FQNEAQ in the germline V gene (reference sequence). V shed 7 bases, J shed 0 bases, and the junction held 19 bases outside the gene matches. CDR3 length: 19 amino acids. For the CDR3, the DNA is TGTGCCAGCACCCTGGGATCGTTACAGGGGCGAATTAGCACAGATACGCAGTATTTT. It yields the protein CASTLGSLQGRISTDTQYF.

This clonotype was seen ten or more times. The chain is built from TRBV6-2 or TRBV6-3 and TRBJ2-7; 8 bases line up with TRBD1. The CDR3 totals 14 residues. Per germline, CDR1 MNHEY and CDR2 SVGEGT. V dropped 4 bases and J dropped 6; count of bases not matched to a gene: 8. This CDR3 reads CASSFWQGAGEQYF. The CDR3 region has the DNA TGTGCCAGCAGTTTTTGGCAGGGGGCGGGCGAGCAGTACTTC.

On this clonotype itself: This may be a read error, as it is one base from a much larger clone. The chain has TRBV19 and TRBJ1-2, with 7 bases matching TRBD1. After removal of 5 bases from V and 5 bases from J, the junction contained 14 bases not matched to a gene. Germline V gene lookup returns CDR1 LNHDA and CDR2 SQIVND (reference sequence). The CDR3 sequence is 16 residues long. The CDR3 protein is CASSGVGTVSRYGYTF. CDR3 sequence (DNA): TGTGCCAGTAGTGGGGTCGGGACAGTATCTAGGTATGGCTACACCTTC. Looking up the rest from reference TRBV19 and TRBJ1-2 gives the full variable domain: DGGITQSPKYLFRKEGQNVTLSCEQNLNHDAMYWYRQDPGQGLRLIYYSQIVNDFQKGDIAEGYSVSREKKESFPLTVTSAQKNPTAFYLCASSGVGTVSRYGYTFGSGTRLTVV.

V usage is TRBV6-5 and J usage is TRBJ1-2, with a possible D match to TRBD1 (6 bases). The CDR3 sequence is 15 residues long. Germline V gene lookup returns CDR1 MNHEY and CDR2 SVGAGI. The V gene lost 0 bases and the J gene lost 6 bases, with 14 bases spanning the gap. The CDR3 DNA follows: TGTGCCAGCAGTTACTCGTCCCAGGGGTTGAATGGCTACACCTTC. Translated: CASSYSSQGLNGYTF.

This clonotype was picked up many times. The CDR3: CATSSRPYEQYF. CDR3 DNA: TGTGCCACCAGCAGTAGGCCCTACGAGCAGTACTTC. The chain combines TRBV15 with TRBJ2-7; D ambiguous. V lost 3 bases to trimming and J lost 2 bases, with 5 bases between them. Germline CDR1 LNHNV, CDR2 YYDKDF (reference sequence). This CDR3 contains 12 residues.

In this sample, this clonotype turned up many times. The chain has TRBV12-3 or TRBV12-4 and TRBJ2-2, with D possibly being TRBD1 (6 bases). Trimming took 8 bases from V and 7 from J, leaving 20 bases between them. The CDR3 extends over 15 amino acids. CDR3 sequence reads: CASRKGVTFLGELFF. CDR3 in DNA: TGTGCCAGCCGCAAGGGGGTTACTTTTCTCGGGGAGCTGTTTTTT.

This clonotype was seen at least ten times. The rearrangement links TRBV7-9 to TRBJ2-3; D may be TRBD2 (6 bases). Trimming cost V 4 bases and J 1 base, with 9 bases left between them. The CDR3 runs to 14 residues. Germline CDR1 reads SEHNR; CDR2 reads FQNEAQ (reference sequence). CDR3 coding DNA: TGTGCCAGCAGCTCCTCTAGCGGCACAGATACGCAGTATTTT. Residues: CASSSSSGTDTQYF. The full variable domain, its missing parts supplied by reference TRBV7-9 and TRBJ2-3, is DTGVSQNPRHKITKRGQNVTFRCDPISEHNRLYWYRQTLGQGPEFLTYFQNEAQLEKSRLLSDRFSAERPKGSFSTLEIQRTEQGDSAMYLCASSSSSGTDTQYFGPGTRLTVL.

This clonotype appeared many times. The chain has TRBV5-4 and TRBJ1-2, with 8 positions matching TRBD1. Germline trimming cut 1 base from V and 5 bases from J; bases unmatched to any gene: 4. The CDR3 length is 14 residues. The V gene's germline CDR1 is SGHNT and CDR2 YYREEE (reference sequence). The CDR3 here is CASSLPRTGYGYTF. Here the CDR3 DNA reads TGTGCCAGCAGCTTGCCCCGGACAGGGTATGGCTACACCTTC.